These 9 T cell receptor beta chains were all obtained from the same sample, sequenced in a study of CD8 T cells in cerebrospinal fluid in Alzheimer's disease. Using the 10x single-cell sequencing reads, TCRdb records one entry per CDR3 protein without DNA. The sample's table shows 850 to 1,000 distinct CDR3 sequences. Material: cerebrospinal fluid. The receptors stem from a human donor with Parkinson's disease.

This clonotype is identified as large from frequency. This rearrangement joins TRBV6-1 to TRBJ2-3; TCRdb picks TRBD2, but there is no DNA to check that call. CDR1 and CDR2 (germline): MNHNS, SASEGT. CDR3 length equals 14 residues. CDR3 in amino acids: CASLWDQSTDTQYF.

This clonotype is labeled medium-sized based on frequency. The chain links TRBV4-2 to TRBJ2-1; the TCRdb call, TRBD2, lacks DNA for checking. The CDR3 sequence is 16 residues long. CDR1 LGHNA and CDR2 YNFKEQ come from the germline V gene. The CDR3 region is CASSQEMGLPYNEQFF.

This clonotype is deemed large by its frequency. The chain uses TRBV4-1 and TRBJ2-7; TCRdb selects TRBD1, and the lack of DNA leaves this call unchecked. There are 15 residues in the CDR3. Germline loops: CDR1 MGHRA, CDR2 YSYEKL. The CDR3 protein is CASSRDGTGGSEQYF.

The chain uses TRBV7-2 and TRBJ1-1. The length of the CDR3 is 11 residues. Germline CDR1 SGHTA, CDR2 FQGNSA. The CDR3 sequence: CASLAGIGAFF.

This clonotype ranks as medium-sized in terms of frequency. This chain links TRBV3-1 with TRBJ2-1; the TCRdb D gene call, TRBD2, has no DNA to confirm it. Germline V gene sequence: CDR1 LGHDT, CDR2 YNNKEL (reference sequence). The CDR3 extends over 16 amino acids. CDR3 sequence: CASSQVHGGSARKQFF.

By frequency, this clonotype registers large. The chain recombines TRBV28 with TRBJ2-1; TCRdb's assignment of TRBD1 cannot be checked, as there is no DNA. The germline V gene has CDR1 MDHEN and CDR2 SYDVKM. The CDR3 is 14 residues long. The CDR3 loop reads CASSLTRAGNEQFF.

This clonotype is medium-sized by frequency. The V and J genes are TRBV6-5 and TRBJ1-2; TCRdb's D call of TRBD1 is untestable without DNA. The CDR3 loop spans 13 amino acids. CDR1 is MNHEY, CDR2 SVGAGI, per germline. CDR3: CASRDSPRGGYTF.

According to its frequency, this clonotype is medium-sized. The J gene is TRBJ1-2, the V gene TRBV20-1; there is no DNA to check the TCRdb D call of TRBD1. CDR1 and CDR2 (germline): DFQATT, SNEGSKA (reference sequence). The CDR3 consists of 11 residues. This chain's CDR3 is CSSGTDYGYTF.

This clonotype is deemed medium-sized by its frequency. The V gene is TRBV20-1, the J gene TRBJ1-2. CDR1 and CDR2 from the germline V gene are DFQATT and SNEGSKA (reference sequence). CDR3 length: 11 residues. CDR3 residues: CSVGTDYGYTF.